The 10 T cell receptor beta chains presented below share a single source sample, sequenced in a study of CD8 T cells in Susac syndrome. RNA in amounts of roughly 0.45 to 1 ug was reverse transcribed with random hexamers. Using its own MiXCR run on the immunoSEQ multiplex PCR reads, TCRdb lists one record per CDR3 protein. The repertoire holds some 300,000 distinct CDR3 sequences, roughly 85% seen once, with around 0.2% in the top ten. Sample: CD8+ T cells from PBMCs. Receptor source: a human donor with multiple sclerosis.

Only a few counts were recorded for this clonotype. This chain joins TRBV20-1 and TRBJ2-1, with 9 bases aligning to TRBD2. Germline V gene sequence: CDR1 DFQATT, CDR2 SNEGSKA (reference sequence). The CDR3 runs to 14 residues. The V segment lost 6 bases and the J segment 4 bases; nucleotides outside the gene matches: 7. The CDR3 sequence is CSAISGRRYNEQFF. The CDR3 bases are TGCAGTGCCATTAGCGGGAGACGGTACAATGAGCAGTTCTTC.

This clonotype has more than one count but fewer than ten. The chain carries TRBV4-1 and TRBJ2-2; no reliable D call. Looked up from germline, CDR1 is MGHRA and CDR2 is YSYEKL. Trimming took off 3 bases at V and 7 bases at J, with 3 bases between the two ends. The CDR3 has 11 amino acids. In nucleotides, the CDR3 is TGCGCCAGCAGCCAGGTCGGGGAGCTGTTTTTT. This encodes CASSQVGELFF.

The gene calls are TRBV20-1 and TRBJ2-7; weak D call: TRBD2 (5 bases). V lost 3 bases, J lost 3 bases, and 18 bases lay in between. Per the germline V gene, CDR1 is DFQATT and CDR2 is SNEGSKA (reference sequence). The CDR3 spans 15 residues. CDR3 amino acids: CSARNVGERGYEQYF. In DNA form, the CDR3 reads TGCAGTGCTAGGAATGTGGGAGAGAGAGGCTACGAGCAGTACTTC.

The V gene is TRBV12-3 or TRBV12-4, the J gene TRBJ1-1; D is ambiguous. Trimming shortened V by 5 bases and J by 5 bases, and 15 bases separated the two germline ends. CDR3 length equals 14 residues. The CDR3 sequence is CASSPLDPGTEAFF. The CDR3 DNA reads as TGTGCCAGCAGTCCCTTGGACCCGGGGACTGAAGCTTTCTTT.

The V and J genes are TRBV19 and TRBJ1-1; D gene uncertain. This CDR3 has 14 amino acids. The V and J ends lost 5 bases and 1 base respectively, with 11 bases between them. Germline V gene sequence: CDR1 LNHDA, CDR2 SQIVND (reference sequence). Here the CDR3 DNA reads TGTGCCAGTAGTCCTCCGGGATGGAACACTGAAGCTTTCTTT. Its protein is CASSPPGWNTEAFF.

The chain recombines TRBV11-3 with TRBJ2-3; D is perhaps TRBD2 (6 bases). The length of the CDR3 is 15 residues. The germline V gene encodes CDR1 SGHNT and CDR2 YENEEA. The ends were cut back, 4 bases at V and 0 bases at J, with 11 bases in the middle. In nucleotides, the CDR3 is TGTGCCAGCAGCTCGAAAAGCGGGAGCACAGATACGCAGTATTTT. Encoded protein: CASSSKSGSTDTQYF. The variable domain in full, completed from reference TRBV11-3 and TRBJ2-3, reads EAGVVQSPRYKIIEKKQPVAFWCNPISGHNTLYWYLQNLGQGPELLIRYENEEAVDDSQLPKDRFSAERLKGVDSTLKIQPAELGDSAVYLCASSSKSGSTDTQYFGPGTRLTVL.

This clonotype was observed a handful of times. CDR3 amino acids: CASSRVMGQANEQYF. CDR3 nucleotide sequence: TGCGCCAGCAGCCGAGTGATGGGACAGGCAAACGAGCAGTACTTC. The chain employs TRBV4-1 and TRBJ2-7; TRBD1 matches at 8 bases. Germline assignment: CDR1 MGHRA and CDR2 YSYEKL. The CDR3 length is 15 residues. J gave up 5 bases and V 4 bases, and 10 bases lay outside the gene matches.

The V and J genes are TRBV6-5 and TRBJ2-7; 9 nucleotides match TRBD2. This CDR3 contains 15 residues. V was clipped by 2 bases and J by 1 base; unmatched bases: 3. CDR1 MNHEY and CDR2 SVGAGI come from the germline V gene. CDR3: CASSYDAGGSYEQYF. As DNA, the CDR3 is TGTGCCAGCAGTTACGACGCGGGAGGGTCCTACGAGCAGTACTTC.

The chain couples TRBV6-2 or TRBV6-3 to TRBJ1-2, with D unclear. This CDR3 region has 15 residues. Germline assignment: CDR1 MNHEY and CDR2 SVGEGT. The germline V and J ends were trimmed by 2 bases and 3 bases, with 13 bases remaining between them. CDR3 sequence: CASSYPTGLDYGYTF. The CDR3 region has the DNA TGTGCCAGCAGTTACCCCACCGGATTGGACTATGGCTACACCTTC.

V gene TRBV21-1 combines with J gene TRBJ1-1. TRBV21-1 is a listed pseudogene. This CDR3 has 15 amino acids. The CDR3 bases are TGTGCCAGCAGCAAAGTCGACGGCCTGAACACTGAAGCTTTCTTT. Translated, it gives CASSKVDGLNTEAFF.